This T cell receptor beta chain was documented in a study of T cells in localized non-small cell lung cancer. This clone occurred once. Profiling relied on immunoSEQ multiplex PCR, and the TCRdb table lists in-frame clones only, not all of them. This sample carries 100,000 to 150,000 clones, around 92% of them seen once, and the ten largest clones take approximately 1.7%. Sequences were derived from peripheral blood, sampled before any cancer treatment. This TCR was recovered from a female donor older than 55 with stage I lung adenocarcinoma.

The CDR3, as DNA: TGTGCCAGCTCACCCACTAGCGGGAGTTTCCACGAGCAGTACTTC. Its translation: CASSPTSGSFHEQYF. The gene calls are TRBV18 and TRBJ2-7; 11 bases agree with TRBD2. With 3 bases clipped from V and 5 bases from J, the junction kept 6 bases outside the gene matches. This CDR3 has 15 amino acids. Germline V gives CDR1 KGHSH, CDR2 LQKENI.